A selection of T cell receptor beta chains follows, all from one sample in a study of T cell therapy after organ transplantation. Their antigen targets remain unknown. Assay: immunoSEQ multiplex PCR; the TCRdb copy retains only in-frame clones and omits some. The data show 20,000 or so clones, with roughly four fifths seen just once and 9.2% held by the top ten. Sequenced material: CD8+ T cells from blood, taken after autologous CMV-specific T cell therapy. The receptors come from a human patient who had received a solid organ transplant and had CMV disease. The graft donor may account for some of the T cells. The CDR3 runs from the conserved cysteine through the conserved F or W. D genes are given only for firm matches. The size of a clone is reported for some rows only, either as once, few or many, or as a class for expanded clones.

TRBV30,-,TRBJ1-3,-,CAWIKRLGKLTGNTIYF,TGTGCCTGGATTAAAAGACTGGGGAAACTTACTGGAAACACCATATATTTT
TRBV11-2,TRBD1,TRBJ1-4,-,CASSSGQGAFNEKLFF,TGTGCCAGCAGCTCAGGACAGGGGGCCTTTAATGAAAAACTGTTTTTT
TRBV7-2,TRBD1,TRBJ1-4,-,CASSSKRGQINEKLFF,TGTGCCAGCAGCTCCAAGCGGGGACAGATAAACGAAAAACTGTTTTTT
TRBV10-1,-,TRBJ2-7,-,CATRGDSYEQYF,TGCGCCACAAGGGGGGATTCCTACGAGCAGTACTTC
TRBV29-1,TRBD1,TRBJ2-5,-,CSVGGQGPETQYF,TGCAGCGTTGGGGGACAGGGGCCGGAGACCCAGTACTTC
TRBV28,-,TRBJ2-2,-,CASSRVGTGELFF,TGTGCCAGCAGCAGGGTGGGCACCGGGGAGCTGTTTTTT
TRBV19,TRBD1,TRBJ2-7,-,CASSTPGQGVFEQYF,TGTGCCAGTAGTACCCCGGGACAGGGCGTGTTCGAGCAGTACTTC
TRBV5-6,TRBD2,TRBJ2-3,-,CASSLALAGDTDTQYF,TGTGCCAGCAGCTTGGCACTAGCGGGAGACACAGATACGCAGTATTTT
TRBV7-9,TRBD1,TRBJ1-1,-,CASSLGRGRGTEAFF,TGTGCCAGCAGCTTAGGCAGGGGGCGGGGAACTGAAGCTTTCTTT
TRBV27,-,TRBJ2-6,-,CASSWGTSGANVLTF,TGTGCCAGCAGTTGGGGGACTTCTGGGGCCAACGTCCTGACTTTC
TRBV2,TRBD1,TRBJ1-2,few,CASQTGGGYTF,TGTGCCAGCCAGACAGGGGGCGGCTACACCTTC
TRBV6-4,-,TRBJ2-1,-,CASSDRRDSPNEQFF,TGTGCCAGCAGTGACCGCCGGGACTCTCCCAATGAGCAGTTCTTC
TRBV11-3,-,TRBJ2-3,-,CASSLVGADTQYF,TGTGCCAGCAGCTTAGTGGGGGCAGATACGCAGTATTTT
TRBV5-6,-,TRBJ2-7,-,CASSLPNWGLNYEQYF,TGTGCCAGCAGCTTACCGAATTGGGGACTTAACTACGAGCAGTACTTC
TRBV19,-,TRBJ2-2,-,CASSTGLSAGELFF,TGTGCCAGTAGTACCGGGTTGTCGGCCGGGGAGCTGTTTTTT
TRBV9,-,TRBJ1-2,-,CASSRGVDLYGYTF,TGTGCCAGCAGCCGAGGGGTGGACCTCTATGGCTACACCTTC
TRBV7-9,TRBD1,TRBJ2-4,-,CASSLGPTGAQNIQYF,TGTGCCAGCAGCTTAGGTCCGACAGGGGCCCAAAACATTCAGTACTTC
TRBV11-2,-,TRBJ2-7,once,CASSLGGVAYEQYF,TGTGCCAGCAGCTTAGGTGGCGTAGCCTACGAGCAGTACTTC
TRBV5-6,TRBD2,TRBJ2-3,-,CASSTVGSGRSADTQYF,TGTGCCAGCAGCACGGTTGGTAGCGGGAGGTCGGCAGATACGCAGTATTTT
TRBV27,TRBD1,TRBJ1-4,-,CASSLRTGGEKLFF,TGTGCCAGCAGTTTAAGGACAGGGGGAGAAAAACTGTTTTTT
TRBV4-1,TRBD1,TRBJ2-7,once,CASSPRSRLQGAHEQYF,TGCGCCAGCAGCCCACGAAGCCGGTTACAGGGGGCCCACGAGCAGTACTTC
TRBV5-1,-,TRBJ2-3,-,CASSFNSADTQYF,TGCGCCAGCAGCTTCAACTCGGCAGATACGCAGTATTTT
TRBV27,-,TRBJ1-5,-,CASSRKGVTRDQPQHF,TGTGCCAGCAGTCGGAAGGGAGTAACTCGGGATCAGCCCCAGCATTTT
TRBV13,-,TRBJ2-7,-,CASSFHRDGDYEQYF,TGTGCCAGCAGCTTCCACAGGGATGGGGACTACGAGCAGTACTTC
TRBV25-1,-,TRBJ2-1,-,CASSEWASSSYNEQFF,TGTGCCAGCAGTGAATGGGCCTCGAGCTCCTACAATGAGCAGTTCTTC
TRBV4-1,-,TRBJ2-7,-,CASSQDRQGEQYF,TGCGCCAGCAGCCAAGATAGGCAGGGCGAGCAGTACTTC
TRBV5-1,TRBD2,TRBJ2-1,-,CASSGTGLAAYNEQFF,TGCGCCAGCAGCGGAACGGGACTAGCAGCCTACAATGAGCAGTTCTTC
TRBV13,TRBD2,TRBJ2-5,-,CASSDSGSWDQETQYF,TGTGCCAGCAGCGATAGCGGGTCCTGGGACCAAGAGACCCAGTACTTC
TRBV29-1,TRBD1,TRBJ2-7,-,CSVEPTGGYEQYF,TGCAGCGTTGAACCGACAGGGGGCTACGAGCAGTACTTC
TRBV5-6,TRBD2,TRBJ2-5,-,CASSPGTTQETQYF,TGTGCCAGCAGCCCCGGGACTACACAAGAGACCCAGTACTTC
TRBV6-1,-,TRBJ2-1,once,CASSDDPGSYNEQFF,TGTGCCAGCAGTGATGACCCGGGGTCCTACAATGAGCAGTTCTTC
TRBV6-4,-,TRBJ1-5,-,CASSADSNQPQHF,TGTGCCAGCAGTGCGGACAGCAATCAGCCCCAGCATTTT
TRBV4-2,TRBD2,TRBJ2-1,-,CASSGKRERDEQFF,TGTGCCAGCAGCGGCAAGCGGGAGAGGGATGAGCAGTTCTTC
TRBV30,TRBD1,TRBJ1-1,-,CAWGQGWNTEAFF,TGTGCCTGGGGACAGGGGTGGAACACTGAAGCTTTCTTT
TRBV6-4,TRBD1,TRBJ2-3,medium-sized,CASSKQGATDTQYF,TGTGCCAGCAGTAAACAGGGGGCCACAGATACGCAGTATTTT
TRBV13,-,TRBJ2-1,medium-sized,CASSALGQHNEQFF,TGTGCCAGCAGCGCGCTCGGACAGCACAATGAGCAGTTCTTC
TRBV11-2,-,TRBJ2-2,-,CASSHGTPWGNTGELFF,TGTGCCAGCAGCCACGGGACTCCTTGGGGGAACACCGGGGAGCTGTTTTTT
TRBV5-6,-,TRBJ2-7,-,CASSSGTYEQYF,TGTGCCAGCAGCTCCGGAACCTACGAGCAGTACTTC
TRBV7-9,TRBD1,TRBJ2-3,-,CASSRGTGGDTQYF,TGTGCCAGCAGCCGCGGGACAGGGGGAGATACGCAGTATTTT
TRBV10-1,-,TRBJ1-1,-,CASKGQHTEAFF,TGCGCCAGCAAAGGACAGCACACTGAAGCTTTCTTT
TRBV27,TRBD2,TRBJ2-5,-,CASSLLRGGLETQYF,TGTGCCAGCAGTTTATTGCGGGGGGGCCTGGAGACCCAGTACTTC
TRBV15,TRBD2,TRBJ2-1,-,CATSAGGASYNEQFF,TGTGCCACCAGCGCCGGGGGGGCCTCCTACAATGAGCAGTTCTTC
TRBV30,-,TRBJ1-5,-,CAWIPTMGSNQPQHF,TGTGCCTGGATCCCCACCATGGGTAGCAATCAGCCCCAGCATTTT
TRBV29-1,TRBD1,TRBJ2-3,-,CSVDTNRGSRDTQYF,TGCAGCGTAGACACAAACAGGGGGTCCAGAGATACGCAGTATTTT
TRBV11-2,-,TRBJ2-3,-,CASSLRGLDSADTQYF,TGTGCCAGCAGCCTAAGGGGCCTGGACAGCGCGGATACGCAGTATTTT
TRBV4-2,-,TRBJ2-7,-,CASSQGGPYEQYF,TGTGCCAGCAGCCAAGGGGGTCCCTACGAGCAGTACTTC
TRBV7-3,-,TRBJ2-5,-,CASSSSGTWGETQYF,TGTGCCAGCAGCTCCTCAGGGACTTGGGGGGAGACCCAGTACTTC
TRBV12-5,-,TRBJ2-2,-,CASGLPGGTGELFF,TGTGCTAGTGGTTTGCCGGGTGGTACCGGGGAGCTGTTTTTT
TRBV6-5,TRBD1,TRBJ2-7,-,CASSETGGSYEQYF,TGTGCCAGCAGTGAAACAGGGGGCTCCTACGAGCAGTACTTC
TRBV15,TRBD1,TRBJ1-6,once,CATSQDRATYNSPLHF,TGTGCCACCAGCCAGGACAGGGCGACCTATAATTCACCCCTCCACTTT
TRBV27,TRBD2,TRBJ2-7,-,CASSFSSGPRIHEQYF,TGTGCCAGCAGTTTCTCTAGCGGGCCCAGGATCCACGAGCAGTACTTC
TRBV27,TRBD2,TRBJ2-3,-,CASSPGTTGDTQYF,TGTGCCAGCAGTCCCGGGACTACGGGAGATACGCAGTATTTT
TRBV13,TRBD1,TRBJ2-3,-,CASSPGQSYTDTQYF,TGTGCCAGCAGCCCGGGACAGAGCTACACAGATACGCAGTATTTT
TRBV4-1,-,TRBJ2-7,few,CASSQEFAGLSYEQYF,TGCGCCAGCAGCCAAGAGTTTGCAGGTTTGTCTTACGAGCAGTACTTC
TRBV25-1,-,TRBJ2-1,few,CASSVQGRIYNEQFF,TGTGCCAGCAGTGTACAGGGTAGAATCTACAATGAGCAGTTCTTC
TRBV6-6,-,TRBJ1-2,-,CASSYDEAGNYGYTF,TGTGCCAGCAGTTACGATGAGGCTGGTAACTATGGCTACACCTTC
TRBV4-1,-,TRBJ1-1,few,CASSQESGTYGMVSEAFF,TGCGCCAGCAGCCAAGAAAGTGGGACATACGGGATGGTGAGTGAAGCTTTCTTT
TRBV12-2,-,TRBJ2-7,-,CASRWEASGSAGDEQYF,TGTGCAAGTCGCTGGGAGGCTAGCGGGAGCGCCGGGGACGAGCAGTACTTC